This T cell receptor (beta chain) was captured by sequencing in a study of blood T cell repertoires in COVID-19 (dated by TCRdb to 2020 to 2022). General notes on the study: Collaborator samples came from the United States, Italy and Spain and covered acute and convalescent phases of COVID-19. Samples came from the ongoing ImmuneRACE study (first 160 participants) plus 1,254 subjects from 6 global collaborators. HLA class I and class II types, where available, came from metadata supplied by the sample provider rather than from assay-based typing. The material from the prospective study consisted of cDNA or gDNA derived from T cells, B-cell-depleted T cells, or PBMCs. The sample metadata nearly always contained a de-identified subject ID, COVID-19 status, age in years and sex. The repertoires were made available in a free public database intended to serve as a resource for research on the immune response to SARS-CoV-2. Subjects who had been exposed to COVID-19, were actively infected with it, or had recovered from it provided the deeply sampled blood TCRbeta repertoires that made up the dataset.

CDR1 and CDR2, per the germline V gene, are MNHNS and SASEGT. V is reduced by 2 bases and J by 6 bases, leaving a spacing of 10 bases between them. The cysteine opens and the phenylalanine closes a CDR3 of 13 amino acids. The only DNA kept is the CDR3, 39 bases in frame from the first base. In the case of this clone: What this receptor recognizes is not known. No much larger clonotype is one base removed from it; base qualities were not supplied.

Points the paper makes about the study in general: The amount of clinical and demographic metadata varied by source and participant and was provided uncurated.

At one collaborating source in Seattle, patients were enrolled during active infection and were followed longitudinally through the course of disease. Collaborating institutions collected whole blood in K2EDTA tubes following their own protocols. For TCRbeta analysis, collaborator samples were shipped as frozen whole blood, as isolated PBMCs, or as DNA extracted from either sample type. TCRbeta CDR3 regions were amplified from genomic DNA by means of the immunoSEQ Assay, a bias-controlled multiplex PCR. As for the authors' bioinformatics: Within the assay, amplification of reference gene primers was used to estimate how many nucleated cells each sample contained. Sequence reads were collapsed and filtered to measure the absolute abundance of every unique TCRbeta CDR3 rearrangement. For each sample, productive Simpson clonality was calculated as the square root of Simpson's diversity index across productive rearrangements. TCRdb's version of the immuneACCESS table is confined to in-frame rearrangements and falls short of the full clone set. An unresolved V gene accounts for under half of the shortfall where checked; the remainder is of unknown origin. V, J and clone size were drawn from that table, and D and trimming were deduced from the DNA. This sample holds 150,000 to 200,000 clones; about 85% were observed only once. The ten largest make up around 5.9% of the sample.

Recombination linked TRBV6-1 to TRBJ1-1, with the D gene not clear enough to name. Sequenced sample: peripheral blood. The clonotype originates from a woman between 40 and 55 years old with COVID-19, enrolled during active disease. The DNA reads TGTGCCAGCAGTGAACAAAAGGGAGCTGAAGCTTTCTTT. Translation gives CASSEQKGAEAFF.